The rows below give T cell receptor beta chains drawn from one sample of a study of blood T cell repertoires in COVID-19. TCRdb keeps only in-frame clones here, not all; method: immunoSEQ multiplex PCR. The data hold some 150,000 clones, with 84% observed a single time. Specimen: PBMCs or T cells enriched from blood (not recorded which). The receptors were sampled from a man between 50 and 59 years old who had recovered from COVID-19. CDR3s include the opening cysteine and the closing phenylalanine or tryptophan. A D gene is named only where the DNA matches it firmly. Size values are once, few and many counts, or a class for expanded clones, and some rows have none.

-	-	TRBJ2-3	TRBV7-2	TGTGCCAGCAGCTCCTGGACTGGTAGGGCAGATACGCAGTATTTT	CASSSWTGRADTQYF
TRBD1	once	TRBJ1-6	TRBV19	TGTGCCAGTAGTAAACGGACAGGACTATACACGAGCTCCTATAATTCACCCCTCCACTTT	CASSKRTGLYTSSYNSPLHF
-	-	TRBJ1-2	TRBV6-5	TGTGCCAGCATAGAGTCTTCACACTATGGCTACACCTTC	CASIESSHYGYTF
TRBD1	once	TRBJ1-6	TRBV5-1	TGCGCCAGCAGCTTGAGCCGGACAGGGAGTGATTCACCCCTCCACTTT	CASSLSRTGSDSPLHF
TRBD1	-	TRBJ2-7	TRBV28	TGTGCGGCAGGGGGCGGATCCTCCTACGAGCAGTACTTC	CAAGGGSSYEQYF
-	-	TRBJ2-7	TRBV6-2/TRBV6-3	TGTGCCAGCAGTCTGCTCGGTTCCTACGAGCAGTACTTC	CASSLLGSYEQYF
TRBD1	-	TRBJ1-2	TRBV6-5	TGTGCCAGCAGTTCGACAGGGAGAAAGCTTGGTGGCTACACCTTC	CASSSTGRKLGGYTF
TRBD1	many	TRBJ1-1	TRBV9	TGTGCCAGCAGCCGACTTCCACCGGGACAGGCCATTTCTGAAGCTTTCTTT	CASSRLPPGQAISEAFF
TRBD1	-	TRBJ1-5	TRBV10-3	TGTGCCATCAGTGAGCGGGGACAGGGTAGCAATCAGCCCCAGCATTTT	CAISERGQGSNQPQHF
TRBD1	-	TRBJ1-2	TRBV5-8	TGTGCCAGCAGCAGGACAGGACCCTATGGCTACACCTTC	CASSRTGPYGYTF